One and the same sample provided the 30 T cell receptor beta chains below, sequenced in a study of blood T cell repertoires in COVID-19. Sequencing used immunoSEQ multiplex PCR; TCRdb keeps in-frame clones, though not all of them. The sample comprises 50,000 to 75,000 clones, approximately 93% of which are singletons, and about 3% rests with the top ten. The sequenced sample was peripheral blood. The receptors were sampled from a man between 70 and 80 years old with active COVID-19.

The chain couples TRBV14 to TRBJ1-2, with 8 bases fitting TRBD1. CDR3 length equals 15 residues. V gave up 1 base and J gave up 1 base; unmatched junction bases: 2. Germline CDR1 SGHDN, CDR2 FVKESK. This CDR3 reads CASSQGQGSNYGYTF. CDR3 DNA sequence: TGTGCCAGCAGCCAAGGACAGGGGAGTAACTATGGCTACACCTTC. The variable domain in full, completed from reference TRBV14 and TRBJ1-2, reads EAGVTQFPSHSVIEKGQTVTLRCDPISGHDNLYWYRRVMGKEIKFLLHFVKESKQDESGMPNNRFLAERTGGTYSTLKVQPAELEDSGVYFCASSQGQGSNYGYTFGSGTRLTVV.

The genes are TRBV6-5 and TRBJ1-6; perhaps TRBD1 as D (6 bases). From germline, CDR1 is MNHEY and CDR2 SVGAGI. Trimming removed 7 bases at V and 7 bases at J, with 14 bases between. The CDR3 has 14 amino acids. CDR3 residues: CASTLVRGNSPLHF. The DNA of the CDR3 is TGTGCCAGCACCTTGGTAAGGGGGAATTCACCCCTCCACTTT.

This sequence joins TRBV21-1 and TRBJ2-7; TRBD1, as called in the table, went unchecked against the DNA. TRBV21-1 is annotated as a pseudogene. This CDR3 comprises 15 residues. In DNA, the CDR3 is TGTGCCAGCAGCAAGGGGACAGGCGAATCCTACGAGCAGTACTTC. Translating gives CASSKGTGESYEQYF.

This sequence joins TRBV28 and TRBJ2-4, with D perhaps TRBD1 (6 bases). The CDR3 consists of 15 residues. CDR1 is MDHEN and CDR2 is SYDVKM in the germline V gene. V lost 5 bases and J 0 bases, leaving 11 bases between the germline ends. CDR3 residues: CASSPGDLAKNIQYF. Written as DNA, the CDR3 is TGTGCCAGCAGTCCAGGGGACCTAGCCAAAAACATTCAGTACTTC.

This clone was seen a few times. The chain is built from TRBV6-6 and TRBJ2-7, with 7 bases identical to TRBD1. The junction had 12 bases not matched to a gene; V was cut back by 5 bases and J by 8 bases. There are 14 residues in the CDR3. Germline lookup yields CDR1 MNHNY and CDR2 SVGAGI (reference sequence). The CDR3 region is CASSPAPDRAQQYV. In nucleotides, the CDR3 is TGTGCCAGCAGTCCAGCCCCCGACAGGGCTCAGCAGTACGTC.

This clone was counted once. The chain is built from TRBV18 and TRBJ1-5, with D unresolved. This CDR3 contains 15 residues. Germline CDR1 is KGHSH and CDR2 is LQKENI. The V gene lost 3 bases and the J gene lost 3 bases, with 12 bases spanning the gap. CDR3 sequence: CASSPVGNSNQPQHF. CDR3 bases: TGTGCCAGCTCACCCGTCGGGAACTCCAATCAGCCCCAGCATTTT.

The table lists this clone with a count of one. The chain joins TRBV6-5 to TRBJ2-7, with 9 bases aligning to TRBD1. The CDR3 length is 14 residues. CDR1 and CDR2 from the germline V gene are MNHEY and SVGAGI. V was pared by 11 bases and J by 3 bases, with 11 bases of the junction left unmatched. CDR3 sequence reads: CASTGGTGLYEQYV. The CDR3 DNA is TGTGCCTCCACCGGGGGGACAGGGCTCTACGAGCAGTACGTC.

The chain couples TRBV3-1 (or the pseudogene TRBV3-2) to TRBJ1-3; no clear D gene. Trimming removed 2 bases from V and 4 bases from J, with 15 bases in between. Germline CDR1 reads LGHDT; CDR2 reads YNNKEL (reference sequence). CDR3 length equals 16 residues. The CDR3 region is CASSQLRTGDGNTIYF. The CDR3 coding sequence is TGTGCCAGCAGCCAATTAAGGACGGGAGACGGAAACACCATATATTTT.

V is TRBV3-1 (or the pseudogene TRBV3-2) and J is TRBJ1-1; no reliable D call. CDR1 is LGHDT and CDR2 is YNNKEL in the germline V gene (reference sequence). Trimming stripped 1 base from V and 1 base from J, with 10 bases between. This CDR3 has 15 amino acids. The DNA of the CDR3 is TGTGCCAGCAGCCAAGTTCCAGGAAAGAACACTGAAGCTTTCTTT. Protein product: CASSQVPGKNTEAFF.

The rearrangement links TRBV28 to TRBJ2-3, with a possible D match to TRBD2 (5 bases). Looked up from germline, CDR1 is MDHEN and CDR2 is SYDVKM. The CDR3 contains 14 residues. V gave up 6 bases and J gave up 2 bases, with 12 bases separating them. The CDR3 sequence is CASRPSGITDTQYF. The CDR3 DNA sequence: TGTGCCAGCAGGCCCTCGGGGATCACAGATACGCAGTATTTT.

The gene calls are TRBV19 and TRBJ2-1; perhaps TRBD2 as D (6 bases). The CDR3 is made up of 14 amino acids. Germline-derived CDR1 and CDR2 are LNHDA and SQIVND (reference sequence). The V end was cut by 4 bases, the J end by 6 bases, with 13 bases between. The chain's CDR3 is CASSTGLPLNEQFF. CDR3 DNA: TGTGCCAGTAGTACCGGACTACCCCTCAATGAGCAGTTCTTC.

This sequence joins TRBV6-4 and TRBJ2-1; 8 nucleotides agree with TRBD2. Per germline, CDR1 MRHNA and CDR2 SNTAGT. J was trimmed by 8 bases and V by 5 bases; bases with no gene match: 8. The CDR3 runs to 14 residues. The CDR3 spells CASSRLAGLDEQFF. The CDR3 DNA is TGTGCCAGCAGTCGGCTAGCGGGTTTAGATGAGCAGTTCTTC.

The chain couples TRBV11-2 to TRBJ2-2; TRBD1 might be the D (5 bases). V lost 2 bases and J lost 4, with 11 bases in between. Germline CDR1 is SGHAT and CDR2 is FQNNGV. This CDR3 has 15 amino acids. This CDR3 is CASSLQGQITGELFF. CDR3 DNA sequence: TGTGCCAGCAGCTTACAAGGACAAATCACCGGGGAGCTGTTTTTT.

V and J are TRBV27 and TRBJ1-4, with D unresolved. Trimming pared 6 bases from V and 5 bases from J, leaving 22 bases between. Germline V CDR1 and CDR2: MNHEY, SMNVEV (reference sequence). This CDR3 contains 17 residues. The CDR3 DNA follows: TGTGCCAGCAGGCGGACTGGCAGACAAAGTCCCAATGAAAAACTGTTTTTT. Its translation: CASRRTGRQSPNEKLFF. Full variable domain (missing parts from reference TRBV27 and TRBJ1-4): EAQVTQNPRYLITVTGKKLTVTCSQNMNHEYMSWYRQDPGLGLRQIYYSMNVEVTDKGDVPEGYKVSRKEKRNFPLILESPSPNQTSLYFCASRRTGRQSPNEKLFFGSGTQLSVL.

V gene TRBV11-3 combines with J gene TRBJ1-2, with TRBD1 identical over 7 bases. The V gene end was trimmed by 5 bases and the J gene end by 0 bases; junction bases not matched to a gene: 9. Per the germline V gene, CDR1 is SGHNT and CDR2 is YENEEA. This CDR3 spans 16 amino acids. Here the CDR3 DNA reads TGTGCCAGCAGCCAAGAAGGGACAGCAGCTAACTATGGCTACACCTTC. Translating it yields CASSQEGTAANYGYTF.

The chain joins TRBV25-1 to TRBJ2-1, with D tentatively TRBD2 (6 bases). Germline V gene lookup returns CDR1 MGHDK and CDR2 SYGVNS. V was pared by 3 bases and J by 10 bases, with 16 bases between. The CDR3 runs to 14 residues. This CDR3 is CASSDPRLVGEQFF. DNA for the CDR3: TGTGCCAGCAGTGACCCAAGACTAGTCGGCGAGCAGTTCTTC.

The chain employs TRBV18 and TRBJ1-3; TRBD1 agrees at 7 bases. J was trimmed by 4 bases and V by 2 bases; bases with no gene match: 8. The germline V gene has CDR1 KGHSH and CDR2 LQKENI. This CDR3 spans 16 amino acids. The CDR3: CASSPSSQDRGNTIYF. For the CDR3, the DNA is TGTGCCAGCTCACCAAGTTCCCAGGACAGGGGAAACACCATATATTTT.

The V and J genes are TRBV5-6 and TRBJ2-2; 8 bases map to TRBD1. V lost 1 base, J lost 6 bases, and 2 bases stayed unmatched. Germline CDR1 SGHDT, CDR2 YYEEEE. The CDR3 length is 14 residues. In nucleotides, the CDR3 is TGTGCCAGCAGCTTGCAGGGGGCCCCCGGGGAGCTGTTTTTT. This codes for CASSLQGAPGELFF.

V gene TRBV11-2 combines with J gene TRBJ1-5, with a tentative D call TRBD1 (6 bases). Looked up from germline, CDR1 is SGHAT and CDR2 is FQNNGV. The CDR3 spans 14 residues. V lost 4 bases and J 3 bases, leaving 10 bases between the germline ends. Here the CDR3 DNA reads TGTGCCAGCAGCTCCGGACAGTACAATCAGCCCCAGCATTTT. It translates to CASSSGQYNQPQHF.

There are a few counts of this clone. The J gene is TRBJ1-4, the V gene TRBV6-5; TRBD1 agrees at 10 bases. CDR3 size: 14 residues. Germline V CDR1 and CDR2: MNHEY, SVGAGI. V was clipped by 6 bases and J by 7 bases; unmatched bases: 5. DNA of the CDR3: TGTGCCAGCAGCACGACAGGGGGCGGTGAAAAACTGTTTTTT. Protein product: CASSTTGGGEKLFF.

The J gene is TRBJ1-1, the V gene TRBV28, with a weak D call TRBD1 (5 bases). The CDR3 length is 14 residues. From germline, CDR1 is MDHEN and CDR2 SYDVKM. Trimming took 4 bases from V and 4 from J, leaving 13 bases between them. The CDR3 bases are TGTGCCAGCAGTTGGCAGGGTGTGAGCACTGAAGCTTTCTTT. It yields the protein CASSWQGVSTEAFF.

DNA for the CDR3: TGTGCCAGCAGTTATACAGGGGATGACGCCGGGGAGCTGTTTTTT. It encodes CASSYTGDDAGELFF. The chain joins TRBV6-2 or TRBV6-3 to TRBJ2-2; TRBD1 aligns across 7 bases. The CDR3 covers 15 residues. V lost 3 bases and J lost 6; bases outside the gene matches: 7. Germline lookup yields CDR1 MNHEY and CDR2 SVGEGT.

A single count supports this clone. Here the CDR3 DNA reads TGTGCCAGCAGCCAACCTCAGGCTTCCCAACCAGATACGCAGTATTTT. As protein: CASSQPQASQPDTQYF. The chain recombines TRBV14 with TRBJ2-3; D remains ambiguous. V lost 2 bases and J lost 4, with 16 bases in between. The CDR3 covers 16 residues. Germline loops: CDR1 SGHDN, CDR2 FVKESK. The complete variable domain, with remaining parts taken from reference TRBV14 and TRBJ2-3, reads EAGVTQFPSHSVIEKGQTVTLRCDPISGHDNLYWYRRVMGKEIKFLLHFVKESKQDESGMPNNRFLAERTGGTYSTLKVQPAELEDSGVYFCASSQPQASQPDTQYFGPGTRLTVL.

This clone was seen a few times. The chain joins TRBV28 to TRBJ2-7; D possibly corresponds to TRBD2 (5 bases). The CDR3 has 15 amino acids. Trimming removed 2 bases from V and 0 bases from J, with 11 bases in between. Germline V gives CDR1 MDHEN, CDR2 SYDVKM. CDR3 region: CASSLLSGSSYEQYV. The DNA of the CDR3 is TGTGCCAGCAGTTTACTGTCGGGGAGCTCCTACGAGCAGTACGTC.

This sequence joins TRBV6-6 and TRBJ2-7; possibly TRBD2 for D (6 bases). The CDR3 has 12 amino acids. V was shortened by 2 bases and J by 6 bases, with 8 bases between the two germline ends. CDR1 MNHNY and CDR2 SVGAGI come from the germline V gene (reference sequence). This CDR3 reads CASSYGGVEQYV. The CDR3 bases are TGTGCCAGCAGTTACGGCGGGGTCGAGCAGTACGTC.

The gene calls are TRBV7-6 and TRBJ1-1; 7 positions match TRBD1. J gave up 11 bases and V 5 bases, and 5 bases lay outside the gene matches. Germline lookup yields CDR1 SGHVS and CDR2 FNYEAQ. The CDR3 consists of 11 residues. CDR3 residues: CASSTGVAAFF. DNA for the CDR3: TGTGCCAGCAGCACAGGGGTCGCTGCTTTCTTT.

V usage is TRBV10-3 and J usage is TRBJ2-3; the match to TRBD1 covers 7 bases. The V segment lost 8 bases and the J segment 5 bases; nucleotides outside the gene matches: 7. CDR1 is ENHRY, CDR2 SYGVKD, per germline. This CDR3 is 13 amino acids long. As DNA, the CDR3 is TGTGCCATCCAACGGGACAGATTAGATACGCAGTATTTT. This gives the protein CAIQRDRLDTQYF.

This clone was detected only once. The chain links TRBV11-2 to TRBJ1-1; tentatively, D is TRBD1 (5 bases). The V end lost 5 bases, the J end lost 2 bases, and 15 bases lay between the germline ends. The CDR3 sequence is 15 residues long. In germline, CDR1 is SGHAT, CDR2 FQNNGV. CDR3 sequence reads: CASSALRQINTEAFF. The CDR3 DNA is TGTGCCAGCAGCGCCCTGAGACAGATTAACACTGAAGCTTTCTTT.

This chain uses TRBV5-6 with TRBJ2-1; 8 nucleotides agree with TRBD2. The CDR3 extends over 14 amino acids. Germline CDR1 SGHDT, CDR2 YYEEEE. V was pared by 5 bases and J by 8 bases, with 9 bases of the junction left unmatched. The CDR3 DNA sequence: TGTGCCAGCAGACGGGCGGGGGGCATCTATGAGCAGTTCTTC. Translation: CASRRAGGIYEQFF.

V and J are TRBV11-3 and TRBJ2-7; no firm D call. In germline, CDR1 is SGHNT, CDR2 YENEEA. The CDR3 is 14 residues long. V dropped 5 bases and J dropped 3 bases, with 14 bases sitting between them. CDR3: CASSPRQSYYEQYF. The CDR3 region has the DNA TGTGCCAGCAGCCCGAGACAATCCTACTACGAGCAGTACTTC.